This T cell receptor (beta chain) comes out of a study of shared clonotypes between healthy human individuals (dated by TCRdb to about 2020). Looking at the study overall: A couple of women and a few men aged 18 to 49 years were included in the cohort. For each donor, CD4 naive and CD4 memory were each run on three plates, CD8 naive on two plates, and CD8 memory on one plate. The study deeply sequenced blood TCR repertoires of five healthy adults to estimate repertoire size and the extent of clonotype sharing between individuals. Different laboratories and diverse techniques were used to prepare libraries and sequence TCR repertoires, to increase sequencing depth and limit assay-specific biases. Per donor, leukapheresis produced somewhere between about 0.8 and 9 billion PBMCs. Summary of the overall study and its limitations: Sampling was restricted to blood, and TCR repertoires in tissue are likely to differ from TCR repertoires in blood. Based on pairwise subsampling, the degree of clonotype sharing among donors was expected to be affected by sequencing depth. Compared with non-shared clonotypes, clonotypes shared by all four sorted-subset donors had higher generation probabilities. Incomplete sequencing was indicated by rarefaction of sorted-subset datasets, despite the large sequencing depth. Across a handful of donors, approximately 5% of naive CD4, more than 3% of naive CD8, 2% to 2.5% of memory CD4, and 0.3% to 0.45% of memory CD8 clonotypes were shared. Naive subsets generally had larger estimated clonotype richness than memory subsets. Because the study included a small number of donors, the genetic and exposure-history diversity represented was limited.

Comment on this clone: Its binding antigen is unknown. The input lacks base qualities; no much larger clone sits a single base away.

Using the deep immunoSEQ assay, TCR CDR3 regions were amplified from genomic DNA by multiplex PCR. For each cell subset, the extracted genomic DNA was distributed evenly across all wells of several immunoSEQ 96-well plates, and each plate served as one replicate. For sorted subsets, approximately 200 ng of genomic DNA, equivalent to 25,000 to 35,000 T cell genomes, went into each replicate PCR. Purified libraries were quantified with a Qubit 3.0 fluorometer, sized on a Bioanalyzer 2100, and re-quantified with the KAPA Library Quantification kit. A separate single-read 150-cycle Illumina NextSeq 550 flow cell was used to sequence each immunoSEQ 96-well plate. Concerning the study's data processing: Because the immunoSEQ output included only junctional sequences and no quality scores, the filtering could not be the same as the filtering used for full-length reads. To assign V/J genes and CDR3, sequences were annotated against IMGT germline references using PyIR, a Python wrapper for IgBLAST v1.9. Any read was removed if the V/J assignment was weak (E-value above 1e-6), the CDR3 was missing, or the read contained stop codons, out-of-frame junctions, or ambiguous translated residues. V3J clonotypes were defined by identical inferred V gene, J gene, and CDR3 amino acid sequence. Percentage overlap between repertoires was calculated by dividing the number of shared unique clonotypes by the size of the smaller repertoire. Repertoire richness was assessed with RTK rarefaction, the Chao1 estimator, and Recon v2.1 estimates of unobserved clonotypes. OLGA was used to compute generation probabilities for all TCRbeta clonotypes that the gDNA method yielded from a handful of donors. As stored in TCRdb, this immuneACCESS dataset retains in-frame rearrangements with V and J assigned. A fraction of the clones does not appear; measured against another copy, unresolved V genes explain less than half of the discrepancy, and the remainder lacks a known reason. V, J and clone size are taken as reported in that table, and D and trimming were inferred from the DNA itself. This sample has fewer than 850,000 clones in its table, and roughly 96% of those were observed once. About 0.22% of the sample goes to the ten largest clones.

Unmatched junction bases come to 8, with V trimmed by 2 bases and J by 5 bases. The CDR3 sequence holds 16 residues, the cysteine and phenylalanine included. The retained sequence is limited to the CDR3, 48 bases, with the frame set at the first base. CDR1 and CDR2 (SGHRS, YFSETQ) derive from the germline V gene. CD8 naive samples consisted of CD45RO-negative cells that were positively selected for CCR7, yielding a CD45RA+CCR7+ population without TemRA cells. The donors were healthy, HIV-negative adults who had no recently reported acute infections or vaccinations. Every donor was a Caucasian adult living in Nashville, Tennessee, USA. After blood collection by leukapheresis, PBMCs were isolated using Ficoll-Histopaque density gradient centrifugation and then cryopreserved in the vapor phase of liquid nitrogen. Purity and quantity of every magnetically sorted T cell population were checked by analytical flow cytometry. From each sorted fraction, genomic DNA was isolated and quantified by UV absorbance on a Nanodrop 2000c.

Sequences were obtained from naive CD8+ T cells sorted from blood. The cell subset or site label here, explained by the study, means: CD45RA+CCR7+. Recombination connected TRBV5-1 to TRBJ2-5, with 11 bases matching TRBD2. This sequence originates from a man aged 25 to 40 in good health. The CDR3 corresponds to CASSLRTSGWSETQYF. In nucleotides, the sequence is TGCGCCAGCAGCTTAAGGACTAGCGGGTGGTCGGAGACCCAGTACTTC.